The 26 T cell receptor beta chains reported below all come from one sample, sequenced in a study of blood T cell repertoires in COVID-19 (dated by TCRdb to about 2020). Library preparation used the immunoSEQ multiplex PCR assay. TCRdb obtained this table from immuneACCESS and retained in-frame rearrangements with V and J assigned. These tables miss some clones; where compared with another copy, unresolved V genes account for less than half of the shortfall, and the remainder is unexplained. Here the sample has more than 350,000 clones; around 89% occur a single time. Approximately 3% of the sample comes from the top ten. Sequencing input: peripheral blood. The origin of the receptors is a woman aged 25-40 years with COVID-19, enrolled during active disease.

The chain employs TRBV2 and TRBJ2-5; TRBD2 matches 7 bases. The V gene end was trimmed by 4 bases and the J gene end by 2 bases; junction bases not matched to a gene: 4. This CDR3 has 14 amino acids. The germline V gene has CDR1 SNHLY and CDR2 FYNNEI. DNA of the CDR3: TGTGCCAGCAGTGGACCCGGGGGGCAAGAGACCCAGTACTTC. Its translation: CASSGPGGQETQYF.

The chain joins TRBV15 to TRBJ2-1; tentative D call: TRBD2 (6 bases). Germline V gene lookup returns CDR1 LNHNV and CDR2 YYDKDF (reference sequence). The CDR3 is 16 residues long. Between the trimmed V and J ends, which lost 5 bases and 0 bases, there was a span of 14 bases. CDR3 in amino acids: CATSHPAGSSYNEQFF. DNA for the CDR3: TGTGCCACCAGCCATCCCGCGGGGAGCTCCTACAATGAGCAGTTCTTC. Full variable domain (remainder filled in from reference TRBV15 and TRBJ2-1): DAMVIQNPRYQVTQFGKPVTLSCSQTLNHNVMYWYQQKSSQAPKLLFHYYDKDFNNEADTPDNFQSRRPNTSFCFLDIRSPGLGDTAMYLCATSHPAGSSYNEQFFGPGTRLTVL.

This clone was observed a handful of times. The gene calls are TRBV6-2 or TRBV6-3 and TRBJ2-5; 7 nucleotides agree with TRBD1. The CDR3 is 14 amino acids. V trimming: 5 bases; J trimming: 5 bases; junction bases outside the gene matches: 8. Germline V gives CDR1 MNHEY, CDR2 SVGEGT. The chain's CDR3 is CASSPRQGRETQYF. The CDR3 nucleotides are TGTGCCAGCAGTCCCCGACAGGGTCGCGAGACCCAGTACTTC.

This clone was recorded once. V usage is TRBV11-2 and J usage is TRBJ2-4; D possibly corresponds to TRBD1 (5 bases). V lost 10 bases and J 5 bases, leaving 15 bases between the germline ends. The CDR3 length is 13 residues. The germline V gene has CDR1 SGHAT and CDR2 FQNNGV. The CDR3 nucleotides read TGTGCCACCAAGGTCCAGGGCCAAAACATTCAGTACTTC. Its protein product is CATKVQGQNIQYF.

This rearrangement joins TRBV19 to TRBJ2-5; 10 positions match TRBD2. Looked up from germline, CDR1 is LNHDA and CDR2 is SQIVND (reference sequence). V lost 1 base to trimming and J lost 4 bases; unmatched junction nucleotides: 3. The CDR3 is 15 amino acids. The CDR3 protein is CASSIVASGRETQYF. For the CDR3, the DNA is TGTGCCAGTAGTATAGTCGCTAGCGGGAGAGAGACCCAGTACTTC.

A single count supports this clone. The V and J genes are TRBV19 and TRBJ2-1; 10 bases align to TRBD2. This CDR3 has 15 residues. The germline CDR1 and CDR2 sequences are LNHDA and SQIVND (reference sequence). Unmatched junction bases numbered 5, after V lost 6 bases and J lost 3 bases. The CDR3 here is CASSLQRGGYNEQFF. The CDR3 bases are TGTGCCAGTAGCCTCCAGCGGGGGGGCTACAATGAGCAGTTCTTC.

This chain links TRBV11-2 with TRBJ1-2; 8 nucleotides agree with TRBD1. The CDR3 is 15 residues long. Trimming removed 3 bases from V and 8 bases from J; junction bases left unmatched: 11. Germline V lookup: CDR1 SGHAT, CDR2 FQNNGV. The CDR3 coding sequence is TGTGCCAGCAGCTTGGGGGACCAGGGGGCAGAGGGCTACACCTTC. Its protein product is CASSLGDQGAEGYTF.

A few counts support this clone. The CDR3 here is CASSFVAGTGNTIYF. The CDR3 coding sequence is TGTGCCAGCAGCTTTGTTGCAGGAACAGGAAACACCATATATTTT. This rearrangement joins TRBV13 to TRBJ1-3; D gene unclear. Deletions cut 3 bases from V and 4 bases from J, with 13 bases between. Germline CDR1 is PRHDT and CDR2 is FYEKMQ (reference sequence). The CDR3 is made up of 15 amino acids.

This chain uses TRBV19 with TRBJ1-6; a weak D match, TRBD1 (5 bases). The CDR3 contains 14 residues. V was shortened by 3 bases and J by 4 bases, with 7 bases between the two germline ends. Germline V gene lookup returns CDR1 LNHDA and CDR2 SQIVND (reference sequence). In DNA, the CDR3 is TGTGCCAGTAGTATCGGGGGTTATAATTCACCCCTCCACTTT. Protein product: CASSIGGYNSPLHF.

DNA for the CDR3: TGTGCCAGCAGCTTGGGCCCTGGGGGGGGAGGTGAAGATACGCAGTATTTT. Amino acids: CASSLGPGGGGEDTQYF. The chain employs TRBV11-2 and TRBJ2-3; 7 bases agree with TRBD2. The length of the CDR3 is 17 residues. Trimming removed 3 bases from V and 5 bases from J; junction bases left unmatched: 14. CDR1 SGHAT and CDR2 FQNNGV come from the germline V gene.

As regards this clone: One end of the junction does not line up with germline, which may come from a read error. CDR3 protein: CASTFQPESALWF. The CDR3 region has the DNA TGTGCCAGCACTTTCCAACCCGAGAGCGCCCTTTGGTTT. The V call is TRBV2, the J call TRBJ1-4; no clear D gene. The germline CDR1 and CDR2 sequences are SNHLY and FYNNEI. The CDR3 has 13 amino acids.

The chain has TRBV11-3 and TRBJ1-1; 8 nucleotides align to TRBD1. Germline V gene data show CDR1 as SGHNT and CDR2 as YENEEA. V shed 5 bases, J shed 11 bases, and the junction held 7 bases outside the gene matches. This CDR3 is built from 12 residues. The DNA for the CDR3 is TGTGCCAGCAGCGGAACAGGGGGACCGGCTTTCTTT. It translates to CASSGTGGPAFF.

This chain joins TRBV29-1 and TRBJ2-1, with 11 bases matching TRBD2. The CDR3 contains 16 residues. Germline CDR1 reads SQVTM; CDR2 reads ANQGSEA. V dropped 7 bases and J dropped 5; count of bases not matched to a gene: 13. The CDR3 DNA reads TGCAGCGCCGGTCCTCTACTAGCGGGGGATCACAATGAGCAGTTCTTC. Protein sequence: CSAGPLLAGDHNEQFF.

The chain has TRBV5-1 and TRBJ1-4; tentatively, D is TRBD1 (5 bases). The CDR3 extends over 14 amino acids. V lost 1 base and J lost 7, with 11 bases in between. The germline V gene encodes CDR1 SGHRS and CDR2 YFSETQ. CDR3: CASSLKQGVEKLFF. For the CDR3, the DNA is TGCGCCAGCAGCTTGAAGCAGGGTGTTGAAAAACTGTTTTTT.

This clone occurred many times. The chain employs TRBV5-4 and TRBJ2-2; 11 bases align to TRBD2. CDR1 is SGHNT and CDR2 is YYREEE in the germline V gene (reference sequence). Trimming removed 0 bases from V and 1 base from J; junction bases left unmatched: 5. The length of the CDR3 is 18 residues. This chain's CDR3 is CASSLGSGRAKNTGELFF. The CDR3, as DNA: TGTGCCAGCAGCTTGGGTAGCGGGAGGGCCAAGAACACCGGGGAGCTGTTTTTT. Looking up the rest from reference TRBV5-4 and TRBJ2-2 gives the full variable domain: ETGVTQSPTHLIKTRGQQVTLRCSSQSGHNTVSWYQQALGQGPQFIFQYYREEENGRGNFPPRFSGLQFPNYSSELNVNALELDDSALYLCASSLGSGRAKNTGELFFGEGSRLTVL.

This chain connects TRBV5-1 to TRBJ1-1; D possibly corresponds to TRBD1 (6 bases). V was clipped by 0 bases and J by 1 base, with 10 bases between them. Per the germline V gene, CDR1 is SGHRS and CDR2 is YFSETQ. This CDR3 region has 15 residues. The CDR3 DNA follows: TGCGCCAGCAGCTTGGGACAGGCCGGGAACACTGAAGCTTTCTTT. Protein sequence: CASSLGQAGNTEAFF.

The V gene is TRBV5-1, the J gene TRBJ2-7, with 11 positions matching TRBD2. Germline V gives CDR1 SGHRS, CDR2 YFSETQ. CDR3 size: 17 residues. V shed 7 bases, J shed 2 bases, and the junction held 14 bases outside the gene matches. The CDR3 sequence: CASFPGTSGLKPYEQYF. The CDR3 region has the DNA TGCGCCAGCTTCCCCGGGACTAGCGGACTAAAACCCTACGAGCAGTACTTC.

The V call is TRBV18, the J call TRBJ1-1, with a tentative D call TRBD1 (5 bases). V was cut by 3 bases and J by 1 base, with 9 bases left in between. This CDR3 spans 14 amino acids. CDR1 is KGHSH, CDR2 LQKENI, per germline. CDR3 region: CASSPLGGNTEAFF. Here the CDR3 DNA reads TGTGCCAGCTCACCGTTGGGGGGGAACACTGAAGCTTTCTTT.

This clone appeared a single time. The chain couples TRBV28 to TRBJ2-7; D gene uncertain. CDR3 size: 14 residues. Trimming took off 2 bases at V and 2 bases at J, with 10 bases between the two ends. Germline CDR1 is MDHEN and CDR2 is SYDVKM. CDR3 loop: CASSLKAGAYEQYF. The DNA for the CDR3 is TGTGCCAGCAGTTTAAAGGCCGGAGCCTACGAGCAGTACTTC.

In regard to this clone: The limits of the CDR3 on the DNA are not certain, so only TCRdb's listed CDR3 is given. The gene calls are TRBV9 and TRBJ2-4; TRBD1, the D gene given by the table, was not confirmed from the DNA. Termini included, the CDR3 measures 15 amino acids. CDR1 and CDR2 (germline): SGDLS, YYNGEE. CDR3: CASSVGPGTGLDRYF.

V and J are TRBV10-3 and TRBJ2-1; 10 bases agree with TRBD2. Germline values: CDR1 ENHRY, CDR2 SYGVKD. V shed 11 bases, J shed 4 bases, and the junction held 8 bases outside the gene matches. This CDR3 region has 14 residues. CDR3 amino acids: CAAESGGAYNEQFF. As DNA, the CDR3 is TGTGCCGCCGAGAGCGGGGGGGCTTACAATGAGCAGTTCTTC.

This chain joins TRBV7-9 and TRBJ2-5, with D possibly being TRBD1 (5 bases). CDR3 length equals 16 residues. The V end was cut by 5 bases, the J end by 4 bases, with 20 bases between. Germline loops: CDR1 SEHNR, CDR2 FQNEAQ (reference sequence). The CDR3 sequence: CASSPRGRVLGETQYF. DNA for the CDR3: TGTGCCAGCAGCCCTAGGGGCCGGGTTCTAGGAGAGACCCAGTACTTC. The whole variable domain, filled in from reference TRBV7-9 and TRBJ2-5, reads DTGVSQNPRHKITKRGQNVTFRCDPISEHNRLYWYRQTLGQGPEFLTYFQNEAQLEKSRLLSDRFSAERPKGSFSTLEIQRTEQGDSAMYLCASSPRGRVLGETQYFGPGTRLLVL.

The chain joins TRBV4-2 to TRBJ2-7; TRBD1 is a possible D gene (6 bases). Germline lookup yields CDR1 LGHNA and CDR2 YNFKEQ. The CDR3 has 12 residues. V lost 3 bases to trimming and J lost 3 bases, with 6 bases between them. The CDR3 is CASSQGHYEQYF. CDR3 DNA sequence: TGTGCCAGCAGCCAGGGACACTACGAGCAGTACTTC.

This clone was recorded only once. The chain recombines TRBV7-2 with TRBJ1-1; no firm D call. Trimming shortened V by 3 bases and J by 6 bases, and 17 bases separated the two germline ends. Germline loops: CDR1 SGHTA, CDR2 FQGNSA. The CDR3 has 15 amino acids. The CDR3 DNA reads TGTGCCAGCAGCTTCCAGGATTCACTCCGCTCTGAAGCTTTCTTT. Its translation: CASSFQDSLRSEAFF.

This clone has only one observation. The chain is built from TRBV5-4 and TRBJ2-1; 13 bases fit TRBD2. V was clipped by 7 bases and J by 8 bases; unmatched bases: 6. The CDR3 spans 14 residues. Germline V gene sequence: CDR1 SGHNT, CDR2 YYREEE (reference sequence). The CDR3 spells CASLRTSGSDEQFF. CDR3 sequence (DNA): TGTGCCAGCCTTAGGACTAGCGGGAGCGATGAGCAGTTCTTC.

This clone has just one count. The rearrangement uses TRBV4-3 and TRBJ2-5, with D perhaps matching TRBD1 (6 bases). V lost 0 bases and J lost 1, with 9 bases in between. CDR3 length equals 15 residues. The germline gives CDR1 LGHNA, CDR2 YSLEER. The CDR3 bases are TGCGCCAGCAGCCAAGATTGGACAGTCCAAGAGACCCAGTACTTC. Protein product: CASSQDWTVQETQYF.